This T cell receptor (beta chain) was captured in a study of cytomegalovirus exposure and HLA in healthy donors. The study, taken as a whole, reports: Among TCR beta chains of equal frequency, HLA-associated ones were more clonally expanded in a later analysis. V segments that were indistinguishable, TRBV6-2 and TRBV6-3 among them, were omitted from analysis. Follow-up analysis later connected one missense variant in DCLRE1C with trimming of TCR beta V- and J-genes.

The PCR made use of 60 Vbeta and 13 Jbeta primers. Methods used by the authors: Approximately 11 million shared chains were among about 80 million unique TCR beta chains counted in a later analysis. The table came from immunoSEQ multiplex PCR; TCRdb's copy has only in-frame clones and leaves some out. That table furnishes V, J and clone size, whereas the DNA furnished D and trimming. Among fewer than 250,000 clones listed, 79% were seen once. Of note for this clone: Its antigen is unidentified.

This CDR3 is built from 14 residues. Germline loops: CDR1 SGHTA, CDR2 FQGTGA. Between the trimmed V and J ends, which lost 2 bases and 2 bases, there was a span of 8 bases. This TCR derives from a woman aged 18-29 years in good health and CMV-seronegative. This sequence joins TRBV7-3 and TRBJ2-3; D gene ambiguous. Sequenced input: PBMCs. CDR3 sequence (DNA): TGTGCCAGCAGCTTAGAAGCCCTCACAGATACGCAGTATTTT. It encodes CASSLEALTDTQYF.